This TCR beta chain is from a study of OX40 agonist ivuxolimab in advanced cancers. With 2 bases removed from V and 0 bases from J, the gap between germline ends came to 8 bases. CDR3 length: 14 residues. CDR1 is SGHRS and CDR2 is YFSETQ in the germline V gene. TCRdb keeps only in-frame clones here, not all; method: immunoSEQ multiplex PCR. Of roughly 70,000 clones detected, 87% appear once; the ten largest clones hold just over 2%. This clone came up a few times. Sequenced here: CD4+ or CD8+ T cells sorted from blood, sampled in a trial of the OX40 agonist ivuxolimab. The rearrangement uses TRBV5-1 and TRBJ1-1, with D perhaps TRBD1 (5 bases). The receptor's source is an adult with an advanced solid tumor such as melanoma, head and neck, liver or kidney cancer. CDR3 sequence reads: CASSLQDVNTEAFF. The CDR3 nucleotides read TGCGCCAGCAGCTTACAGGACGTGAACACTGAAGCTTTCTTT.